One and the same sample provided the 9 T cell receptor beta chains below, sequenced in a study of blood T cell repertoires in COVID-19. Repertoires were generated with immunoSEQ multiplex PCR, while TCRdb's copy carries only in-frame clones and drops some. The data show approximately 300,000 clones, 86% seen once. The sequencing sample was made of peripheral blood. The receptors originated from a woman aged 45-65 years with acute or convalescent COVID-19.

V is TRBV7-3 and J is TRBJ2-5; 9 positions agree with TRBD2. J lost 1 base, V lost 4 bases, and 10 bases had no gene match. The CDR3 length is 17 residues. The germline gives CDR1 SGHTA, CDR2 FQGTGA. The CDR3, as DNA: TGTGCCAGCAGCTCCGTAACACTAGCGGGTTTCCAAGAGACCCAGTACTTC. Protein product: CASSSVTLAGFQETQYF. Using reference TRBV7-3 and TRBJ2-5 for the parts outside the CDR3, the full variable domain is GAGVSQTPSNKVTEKGKYVELRCDPISGHTALYWYRQSLGQGPEFLIYFQGTGAADDSGLPNDRFFAVRPEGSVSTLKIQRTERGDSAVYLCASSSVTLAGFQETQYFGPGTRLLVL.

The chain has TRBV29-1 and TRBJ1-1, with D maybe TRBD1 (5 bases). V was trimmed by 2 bases and J by 10 bases, leaving 17 bases between them. Per germline, CDR1 SQVTM and CDR2 ANQGSEA. CDR3 length: 13 amino acids. Here the CDR3 DNA reads TGCAGCGTTGAATCCTTAGGGCAGGGTCGAGCTTTCTTT. Protein: CSVESLGQGRAFF.

This sequence joins TRBV10-3 and TRBJ2-7; tentatively, D is TRBD2 (6 bases). The CDR3 loop spans 13 amino acids. V was trimmed by 7 bases and J by 3 bases, leaving 13 bases between them. Per the germline V gene, CDR1 is ENHRY and CDR2 is SYGVKD. The CDR3 protein is CAINGGENYEQYF. Here the CDR3 DNA reads TGTGCCATCAACGGGGGTGAAAACTACGAGCAGTACTTC.

The chain links TRBV9 to TRBJ2-7; the D gene is possibly TRBD1 (7 bases). CDR3 length: 13 residues. V was shortened by 1 base and J by 5 bases, with 10 bases between the two germline ends. Germline V gene sequence: CDR1 SGDLS, CDR2 YYNGEE. CDR3 loop: CASSVSRGDEQYF. CDR3 bases: TGTGCCAGCAGCGTAAGCAGGGGGGACGAGCAGTACTTC. Full variable domain (remainder filled in from reference TRBV9 and TRBJ2-7): DSGVTQTPKHLITATGQRVTLRCSPRSGDLSVYWYQQSLDQGLQFLIQYYNGEERAKGNILERFSAQQFPDLHSELNLSSLELGDSALYFCASSVSRGDEQYFGPGTRLTVT.

This clone was observed once. Written as DNA, the CDR3 is TGTGCCAGTAGTGCAAACAGGGAAATAGCTTTCTTT. Translating gives CASSANREIAFF. The V gene is TRBV19, the J gene TRBJ1-1; TRBD1 is a possible D gene (6 bases). From germline, CDR1 is LNHDA and CDR2 SQIVND (reference sequence). CDR3 length: 12 residues. With 5 bases removed from V and 10 bases from J, the gap between germline ends came to 14 bases. The full variable domain, in which reference TRBV19 and TRBJ1-1 provide the parts outside the CDR3, is DGGITQSPKYLFRKEGQNVTLSCEQNLNHDAMYWYRQDPGQGLRLIYYSQIVNDFQKGDIAEGYSVSREKKESFPLTVTSAQKNPTAFYLCASSANREIAFFGQGTRLTVV.

In its sample, this clone was seen once. V usage is TRBV4-3 and J usage is TRBJ2-1; weak D call: TRBD2 (6 bases). V dropped 0 bases and J dropped 7 bases, with 13 bases sitting between them. The germline V gene encodes CDR1 LGHNA and CDR2 YSLEER. The CDR3 length is 15 residues. The CDR3 loop is CASSQDYGSHNEQFF. The CDR3, as DNA: TGCGCCAGCAGCCAAGATTACGGGAGTCATAATGAGCAGTTCTTC.

This rearrangement joins TRBV10-3 to TRBJ1-2; 9 bases agree with TRBD1. The germline CDR1 and CDR2 sequences are ENHRY and SYGVKD. V gave up 5 bases and J gave up 7 bases; unmatched junction bases: 8. There are 14 residues in the CDR3. CDR3 in DNA: TGTGCCATCAGTACTCCGGGACAGGGAGGTGGCTACACCTTC. This sequence encodes CAISTPGQGGGYTF.

This chain joins TRBV28 and TRBJ2-7; D remains unclear. CDR1 MDHEN and CDR2 SYDVKM come from the germline V gene. Trimming pared 5 bases from V and 9 bases from J, leaving 14 bases between. The CDR3 consists of 12 residues. The CDR3 DNA reads TGTGCCAGCAGTCTAATCTTGAATTCGCAGTACTTC. Residues: CASSLILNSQYF.

The chain employs TRBV5-6 and TRBJ1-5; no firm D call. CDR3 length equals 13 residues. CDR1 and CDR2 (germline): SGHDT, YYEEEE. V was cut by 2 bases and J by 4 bases, with 7 bases left in between. The CDR3 sequence is CASSFAENQPQHF. The CDR3 coding sequence is TGTGCCAGCAGCTTCGCCGAGAATCAGCCCCAGCATTTT.